This T cell receptor beta chain was profiled in a study of read filtering for tumor transcriptome and immune sequencing. The germline gives CDR1 SGHVS, CDR2 FQNEAQ. This CDR3 comprises 14 residues. V lost 2 bases to trimming and J lost 6 bases, with 11 bases between them. This clonotype was seen repeatedly, ten times or more. From 350 to 500 ng of RNA, a library with molecular barcoded alpha/delta and beta/gamma adaptors was made. TCRdb processed the reads anew with MiXCR; each CDR3 protein has one entry. This sample has fewer than 45,000 distinct CDR3 sequences, with approximately 12% found just once.

The TCR was taken from a donor at least 40 years old with multiple myeloma. Sequenced: a population of CD138-negative cells sorted from bone marrow. J is TRBJ2-1 and V is TRBV7-8; D is perhaps TRBD1 (5 bases). The CDR3 loop reads CASSLLSQGNEQFF. The DNA for the CDR3 is TGTGCCAGCAGCTTATTATCCCAGGGCAATGAGCAGTTCTTC.